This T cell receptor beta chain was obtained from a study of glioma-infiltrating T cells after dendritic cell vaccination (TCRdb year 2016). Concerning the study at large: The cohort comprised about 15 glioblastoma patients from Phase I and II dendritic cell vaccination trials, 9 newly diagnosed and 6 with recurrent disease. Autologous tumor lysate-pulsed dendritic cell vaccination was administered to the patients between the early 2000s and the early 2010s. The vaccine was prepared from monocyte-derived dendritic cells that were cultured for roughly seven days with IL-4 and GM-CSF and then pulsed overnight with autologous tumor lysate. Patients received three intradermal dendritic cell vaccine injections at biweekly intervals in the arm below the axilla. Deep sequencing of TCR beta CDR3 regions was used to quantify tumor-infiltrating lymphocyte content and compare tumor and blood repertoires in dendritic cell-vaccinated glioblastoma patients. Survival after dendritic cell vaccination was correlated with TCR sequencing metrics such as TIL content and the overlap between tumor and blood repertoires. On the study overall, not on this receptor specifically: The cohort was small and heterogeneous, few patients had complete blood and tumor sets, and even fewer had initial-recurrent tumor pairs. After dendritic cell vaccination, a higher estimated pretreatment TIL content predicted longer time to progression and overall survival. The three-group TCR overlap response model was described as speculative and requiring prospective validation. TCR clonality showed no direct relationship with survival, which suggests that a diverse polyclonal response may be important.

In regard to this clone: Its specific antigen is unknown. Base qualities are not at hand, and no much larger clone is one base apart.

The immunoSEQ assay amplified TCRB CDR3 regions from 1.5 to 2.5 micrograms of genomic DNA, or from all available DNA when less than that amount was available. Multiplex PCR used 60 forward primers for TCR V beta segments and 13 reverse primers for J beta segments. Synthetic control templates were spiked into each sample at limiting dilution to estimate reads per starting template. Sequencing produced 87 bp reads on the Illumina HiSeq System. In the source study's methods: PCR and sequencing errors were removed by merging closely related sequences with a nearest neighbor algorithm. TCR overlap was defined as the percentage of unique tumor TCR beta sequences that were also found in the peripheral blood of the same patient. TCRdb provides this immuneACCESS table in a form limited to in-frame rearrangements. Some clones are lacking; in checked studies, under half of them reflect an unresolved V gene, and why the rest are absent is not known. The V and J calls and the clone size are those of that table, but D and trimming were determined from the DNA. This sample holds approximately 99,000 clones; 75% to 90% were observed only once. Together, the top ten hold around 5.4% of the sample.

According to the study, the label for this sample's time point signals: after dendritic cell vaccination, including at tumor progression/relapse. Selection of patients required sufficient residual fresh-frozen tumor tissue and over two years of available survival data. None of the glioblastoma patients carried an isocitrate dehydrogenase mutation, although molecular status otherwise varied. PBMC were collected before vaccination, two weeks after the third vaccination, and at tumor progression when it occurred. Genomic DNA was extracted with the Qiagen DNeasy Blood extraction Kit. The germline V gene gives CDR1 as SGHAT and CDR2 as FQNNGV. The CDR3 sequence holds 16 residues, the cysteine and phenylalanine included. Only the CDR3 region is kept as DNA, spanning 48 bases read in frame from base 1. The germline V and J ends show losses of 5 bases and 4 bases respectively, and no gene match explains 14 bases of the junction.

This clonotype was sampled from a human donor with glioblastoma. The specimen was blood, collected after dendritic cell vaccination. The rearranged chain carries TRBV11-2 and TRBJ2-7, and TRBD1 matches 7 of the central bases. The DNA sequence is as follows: TGTGCCAGCAGCCCCAGTCCCAACAGGGGTACATACGAGCAGTACTTC. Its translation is CASSPSPNRGTYEQYF.